Presented here are 25 T cell receptor beta chains from one specimen sequenced in a study of T cell changes during pregnancy in multiple sclerosis. TCRdb's table, derived via immunoSEQ multiplex PCR, lists solely in-frame clones and lacks some. This sample has about 57,000 clones, with 92% found just once. Sequencing was performed on CD4+ T cells from peripheral blood mononuclear cells, taken in the second trimester of pregnancy. Receptors originate from a female donor with multiple sclerosis, enrolled in a pregnancy study.

V and J are TRBV18 and TRBJ1-2, with D maybe TRBD1 (5 bases). V was trimmed by 6 bases and J by 0 bases, leaving 14 bases between them. The CDR3 has 15 residues. Germline CDR1 reads KGHSH; CDR2 reads LQKENI. As DNA, the CDR3 is TGTGCCAGCTCTCCTTCGACAGCCACTAACTATGGCTACACCTTC. Encoded protein: CASSPSTATNYGYTF.

V is TRBV9 and J is TRBJ2-3, with TRBD1 matching 12 bases. This CDR3 has 16 amino acids. Germline lookup yields CDR1 SGDLS and CDR2 YYNGEE. V was pared by 4 bases and J by 5 bases, with 8 bases of the junction left unmatched. The CDR3 region has the DNA TGTGCCAGCAGCTCGGGACAGGGGGCGCCCCTAGATACGCAGTATTTT. Its translation: CASSSGQGAPLDTQYF.

This chain uses TRBV27 with TRBJ2-3, with 7 bases matching TRBD2. The germline gives CDR1 MNHEY, CDR2 SMNVEV (reference sequence). This CDR3 has 16 amino acids. The J segment lost 0 bases and the V segment lost 6 bases, leaving 9 bases of the junction unmatched. In nucleotides, the CDR3 is TGTGCCAGCAGCAACCGACTAGCTGTTAGCACAGATACGCAGTATTTT. This encodes CASSNRLAVSTDTQYF.

This chain joins TRBV5-1 and TRBJ2-1, with 12 bases aligning to TRBD2. Germline values: CDR1 SGHRS, CDR2 YFSETQ. Trimming took 4 bases from V and 5 from J; bases not matched to a gene: 4. This CDR3 is built from 15 residues. The CDR3: CASSETSGSNNEQFF. Written as DNA, the CDR3 is TGCGCCAGCAGCGAGACTAGCGGGAGCAACAATGAGCAGTTCTTC.

The J gene is TRBJ2-1, the V gene TRBV9; 10 bases match TRBD1. Per germline, CDR1 SGDLS and CDR2 YYNGEE. Trimming at V came to 4 bases and at J to 8 bases, leaving 6 bases not matched to a gene. The CDR3 contains 14 residues. CDR3 sequence: CASSPAGTGDEQFF. CDR3 DNA sequence: TGTGCCAGCAGCCCAGCCGGGACAGGGGATGAGCAGTTCTTC.

The rearrangement uses TRBV25-1 and TRBJ2-1, with TRBD2 identical over 7 bases. This CDR3 is built from 16 residues. V was clipped by 1 base and J by 4 bases; unmatched bases: 7. The V gene's germline CDR1 is MGHDK and CDR2 SYGVNS. The CDR3 region has the DNA TGTGCCAGCAGTGAATCAGCGGGAAAACTGTACAATGAGCAGTTCTTC. Encoded protein: CASSESAGKLYNEQFF. Full variable domain (remainder filled in from reference TRBV25-1 and TRBJ2-1): EADIYQTPRYLVIGTGKKITLECSQTMGHDKMYWYQQDPGMELHLIHYSYGVNSTEKGDLSSESTVSRIRTEHFPLTLESARPSHTSQYLCASSESAGKLYNEQFFGPGTRLTVL.

The chain employs TRBV19 and TRBJ2-3, with D perhaps matching TRBD2 (6 bases). The CDR3 extends over 17 amino acids. Looked up from germline, CDR1 is LNHDA and CDR2 is SQIVND (reference sequence). V shed 3 bases and J shed 0 bases, with 16 bases lying between them. For the CDR3, the DNA is TGTGCCAGTAGTATTCGGGCCGCGGGACGAAGCACAGATACGCAGTATTTT. Its protein is CASSIRAAGRSTDTQYF. Full variable domain (rest looked up from reference TRBV19 and TRBJ2-3): DGGITQSPKYLFRKEGQNVTLSCEQNLNHDAMYWYRQDPGQGLRLIYYSQIVNDFQKGDIAEGYSVSREKKESFPLTVTSAQKNPTAFYLCASSIRAAGRSTDTQYFGPGTRLTVL.

This chain uses TRBV18 with TRBJ1-5; no firm D call. The germline CDR1 and CDR2 sequences are KGHSH and LQKENI. The CDR3 length is 14 residues. Trimming shortened V by 0 bases and J by 2 bases, and 5 bases separated the two germline ends. The CDR3 region has the DNA TGTGCCAGCTCACCACCGGGCGGCAATCAGCCCCAGCATTTT. Translated: CASSPPGGNQPQHF.

The chain has TRBV7-2 and TRBJ1-6; 11 positions agree with TRBD1. Germline CDR1 is SGHTA and CDR2 is FQGNSA. CDR3 length: 15 amino acids. V lost 2 bases to trimming and J lost 8 bases; unmatched junction nucleotides: 2. The CDR3 DNA follows: TGTGCCAGCAGCTTACGGACAGGGGGCGATTCACCCCTCCACTTT. This gives the protein CASSLRTGGDSPLHF.

The V call is TRBV2, the J call TRBJ2-2, with TRBD1 identical over 11 bases. Germline lookup yields CDR1 SNHLY and CDR2 FYNNEI. The CDR3 has 18 amino acids. J gave up 7 bases and V 2 bases, and 12 bases lay outside the gene matches. DNA of the CDR3: TGTGCCAGCAGTGAACCATCCAGGACAGGGGGCAAGTTCGGGGAGCTGTTTTTT. The encoded protein is CASSEPSRTGGKFGELFF.

This clone was found a few times. The CDR3 nucleotides are TGTGCCAGCAGCTTGTTTCGGGGCACTGAAGCTTTCTTT. Amino acid sequence: CASSLFRGTEAFF. The V gene is TRBV5-4, the J gene TRBJ1-1; D unresolved. The CDR3 covers 13 residues. The V and J ends lost 1 base and 4 bases respectively, with 8 bases between them. Germline V gene lookup returns CDR1 SGHNT and CDR2 YYREEE (reference sequence).

This chain links TRBV2 with TRBJ1-2; D is unclear. This CDR3 is built from 14 residues. Trimming pared 4 bases from V and 4 bases from J, leaving 13 bases between. The germline V gene has CDR1 SNHLY and CDR2 FYNNEI. CDR3 DNA: TGTGCCAGCAGTGCCCGGAGGGAGTCCTATGGCTACACCTTC. Amino acid sequence: CASSARRESYGYTF.

V gene TRBV5-1 combines with J gene TRBJ1-2, with 8 bases aligning to TRBD1. The CDR3 totals 14 residues. Per the germline V gene, CDR1 is SGHRS and CDR2 is YFSETQ. V was clipped by 4 bases and J by 7 bases; unmatched bases: 9. CDR3 residues: CASSTAAGTGGYTF. The DNA for the CDR3 is TGCGCCAGCAGCACGGCCGCCGGGACAGGTGGCTACACCTTC. The whole variable domain, remainder taken from reference TRBV5-1 and TRBJ1-2, is KAGVTQTPRYLIKTRGQQVTLSCSPISGHRSVSWYQQTPGQGLQFLFEYFSETQRNKGNFPGRFSGRQFSNSRSEMNVSTLELGDSALYLCASSTAAGTGGYTFGSGTRLTVV.

V and J are TRBV5-1 and TRBJ1-5, with TRBD1 matching 7 bases. Germline CDR1 and CDR2: SGHRS and YFSETQ. This CDR3 has 15 residues. V lost 1 base to trimming and J lost 0 bases; unmatched junction nucleotides: 1. CDR3 sequence (DNA): TGCGCCAGCAGCTTGACAGGGGATAGCAATCAGCCCCAGCATTTT. Residues: CASSLTGDSNQPQHF.

The CDR3 DNA reads as TGTGCCAGTAGTATGTCCCGAGGCACTGAAGCTTTCTTT. The encoded protein is CASSMSRGTEAFF. The chain employs TRBV19 and TRBJ1-1; D is unresolved. This CDR3 comprises 13 residues. Trimming left V 3 bases short and J 4 bases short, with 9 bases between. The germline V gene has CDR1 LNHDA and CDR2 SQIVND (reference sequence).

CDR3 residues: CASSLKPGDSNQPQHF. CDR3 bases: TGCGCCAGCAGCTTGAAGCCAGGGGATAGCAATCAGCCCCAGCATTTT. The chain uses TRBV5-1 and TRBJ1-5; perhaps TRBD1 as D (6 bases). V lost 1 base and J 0 bases, leaving 11 bases between the germline ends. The CDR3 is made up of 16 amino acids. Germline CDR1 reads SGHRS; CDR2 reads YFSETQ.

The chain recombines TRBV14 with TRBJ1-1; TRBD1 is a possible D gene (6 bases). Germline CDR1 and CDR2: SGHDN and FVKESK. CDR3 size: 15 residues. The V end was cut by 3 bases, the J end by 11 bases, with 22 bases between. CDR3 sequence (DNA): TGTGCCAGCAGCCACCGAATGGGGGACATAGGTGCCGCTTTCTTT. This gives the protein CASSHRMGDIGAAFF.

The V and J genes are TRBV9 and TRBJ2-7, with D perhaps TRBD2 (6 bases). Germline V gene sequence: CDR1 SGDLS, CDR2 YYNGEE. V was trimmed by 4 bases and J by 7 bases, leaving 15 bases between them. The CDR3 is made up of 13 amino acids. The CDR3 region has the DNA TGTGCCAGCAGCTCACGCGGGGTGGGGGAGCAGTACTTC. The encoded protein is CASSSRGVGEQYF.

The chain is built from TRBV9 and TRBJ2-7; D might be TRBD1 (5 bases). Trimming took off 0 bases at V and 3 bases at J, with 13 bases between the two ends. The germline V gene encodes CDR1 SGDLS and CDR2 YYNGEE. The CDR3 covers 15 residues. In nucleotides, the CDR3 is TGTGCCAGCAGCGTAGAAGGGGCCACTTACTACGAGCAGTACTTC. Translating gives CASSVEGATYYEQYF.

V is TRBV25-1 and J is TRBJ1-1; D is perhaps TRBD1 (6 bases). The V end was cut by 6 bases, the J end by 3 bases, with 20 bases between. Germline values: CDR1 MGHDK, CDR2 SYGVNS. The CDR3 runs to 16 residues. CDR3 sequence (DNA): TGTGCCAGCAGACCTCGGGGGGGGGCGCCGGACACTGAAGCTTTCTTT. Protein sequence: CASRPRGGAPDTEAFF.

This clone was detected once. The V gene is TRBV30, the J gene TRBJ1-3, with 9 bases fitting TRBD1. This CDR3 has 16 residues. V gave up 2 bases and J gave up 0 bases; unmatched junction bases: 5. Germline CDR1 and CDR2: GTSNPN and SVGIG (reference sequence). The CDR3 DNA reads as TGTGCCTGGAGTAACAGGGGGCGAATCTCTGGAAACACCATATATTTT. Amino acids: CAWSNRGRISGNTIYF.

V is TRBV15 and J is TRBJ2-5, with 7 positions matching TRBD1. With V trimmed by 5 bases and J by 5 bases, 8 bases remained unmatched. The CDR3 contains 14 residues. CDR1 is LNHNV and CDR2 is YYDKDF in the germline V gene (reference sequence). CDR3 region: CATSADRAGETQYF. The DNA for the CDR3 is TGTGCCACCAGCGCAGACAGGGCCGGTGAGACCCAGTACTTC.

The gene calls are TRBV2 and TRBJ2-1; D perhaps matches TRBD2 (5 bases). V lost 0 bases, J lost 7 bases, and 10 bases lay in between. Germline V gene lookup returns CDR1 SNHLY and CDR2 FYNNEI. The CDR3 consists of 14 residues. CDR3 amino acids: CASSEARGSNEQFF. The CDR3, as DNA: TGTGCCAGCAGTGAAGCTCGAGGGAGTAATGAGCAGTTCTTC.

This clone came up a few times. The V and J genes are TRBV5-1 and TRBJ1-1; perhaps TRBD1 as D (5 bases). Trimming shortened V by 1 base and J by 2 bases, and 9 bases separated the two germline ends. This CDR3 has 14 residues. Germline V gene data show CDR1 as SGHRS and CDR2 as YFSETQ. CDR3 in amino acids: CASSLTGTNTEAFF. For the CDR3, the DNA is TGCGCCAGCAGCTTGACAGGAACTAACACTGAAGCTTTCTTT.

The chain employs TRBV5-1 and TRBJ2-3; the match to TRBD2 covers 7 bases. The CDR3 is 14 residues long. V shed 6 bases and J 11 bases; nucleotides not matched to a gene: 15. The germline CDR1 and CDR2 sequences are SGHRS and YFSETQ. The chain's CDR3 is CASTPDMGGGQQYF. DNA of the CDR3: TGCGCCAGCACTCCCGATATGGGCGGGGGTCAGCAGTATTTT.